The rows below give T cell receptor beta chains drawn from one sample of a study of T-cell memory formation after mild COVID-19. Using its own MiXCR run on the 5' RACE reads, TCRdb lists one record per CDR3 protein. The repertoire holds under 700,000 distinct CDR3 sequences, around 21% seen once, with roughly an eighth in the top ten. The sample taken for sequencing was PBMCs or a T cell subset sorted from them (not recorded which). Receptors were obtained from an adult woman who had mild COVID-19 (a few samples of this study predate the infection). Cell type and time point are not known. The CDR3 runs from the conserved cysteine through the conserved F or W. D genes are given only for firm matches. Not every row has a clone size; where given, it reads once, few, many or a size class.

>TRBD2|TRBV10-3|.|TRBJ2-7
CAIGTSFDEQYF
TGTGCCATTGGGACTAGCTTTGACGAGCAGTACTTC
>.|TRBV5-1|.|TRBJ2-1
CASGSGSSYNEQFF
TGCGCCAGCGGAAGTGGGAGCTCCTACAATGAGCAGTTCTTC
>.|TRBV3-1|few|TRBJ2-2
CASSHSTSTGELFF
TGTGCCAGCAGCCACTCCACTAGTACCGGGGAGCTGTTTTTT
>TRBD1|TRBV6-4|few|TRBJ2-4
CASSDSSPTGEVNIQYF
TGTGCCAGCAGTGACTCGAGCCCGACAGGGGAGGTGAACATTCAGTACTTC
>.|TRBV7-9|.|TRBJ2-1
CASSLAKGGRNEQFF
TGTGCCAGCAGCTTAGCCAAGGGGGGGAGGAATGAGCAGTTCTTC
>.|TRBV6-5|few|TRBJ2-3
CASSYSNLDTQYF
TGTGCCAGCAGTTACTCGAATTTAGATACGCAGTATTTT
>.|TRBV6-2/TRBV6-3|few|TRBJ1-1
CASSTRIWNTEAFF
TGTGCCAGCAGTACCCGAATTTGGAACACTGAAGCTTTCTTT
>TRBD1|TRBV27|few|TRBJ2-2
CASSFTGGAGELFF
TGTGCCAGCAGTTTTACAGGGGGAGCCGGGGAGCTGTTTTTT
>.|TRBV7-8|.|TRBJ2-3
CASSLLGRSNTDTQYF
TGTGCCAGCAGCTTACTCGGTAGATCGAACACAGATACGCAGTATTTT
>TRBD1|TRBV20-1|once|TRBJ1-1
CSAPEQGKAFF
TGCAGTGCTCCCGAACAGGGGAAAGCTTTCTTT
>.|TRBV6-5|.|TRBJ2-2
CASSYSRSGTGELFF
TGTGCCAGCAGTTACTCCCGTTCGGGCACCGGGGAGCTGTTTTTT
>TRBD2|TRBV29-1|few|TRBJ2-1
CSGGAGVSYNEQFF
TGCAGCGGAGGGGCGGGGGTCTCCTACAATGAGCAGTTCTTC
>TRBD2|TRBV12-3/TRBV12-4|few|TRBJ2-1
CASSFGTSGSTLNEQFF
TGTGCCAGCAGTTTTGGGACTAGCGGGAGTACCCTTAATGAGCAGTTCTTC
>TRBD2|TRBV7-8|.|TRBJ2-3
CASSLIAGVFGSTDTQYF
TGTGCCAGCAGCTTAATAGCGGGAGTCTTCGGGAGCACAGATACGCAGTATTTT
>.|TRBV12-3/TRBV12-4|once|TRBJ1-2
CASRPSGRAGSYGYTF
TGTGCCAGCAGACCCTCGGGGAGGGCGGGGAGCTATGGCTACACCTTC
>.|TRBV18|few|TRBJ1-1
CASSPKVGIFNTEAFF
TGTGCCAGCTCACCTAAGGTGGGGATATTTAACACTGAAGCTTTCTTT
>TRBD1|TRBV5-6|.|TRBJ1-1
CASSSQGRIEAFF
TGTGCCAGCAGCTCACAGGGGCGAATTGAAGCTTTCTTT
>TRBD2|TRBV11-2|few|TRBJ2-1
CASSLLLAADEQFF
TGTGCCAGCAGCCTTCTGCTAGCGGCCGATGAGCAGTTCTTC
>.|TRBV12-3/TRBV12-4|few|TRBJ2-3
CASSLPLRELGTDTQYF
TGTGCCAGCAGTTTACCGCTCCGGGAGCTCGGCACAGATACGCAGTATTTT
>.|TRBV21-1|.|TRBJ2-1
CAMLAGGYNEQFF
TGTGCCATGTTAGCGGGAGGCTACAATGAGCAGTTCTTC
>TRBD2|TRBV9|few|TRBJ2-1
CASSVGSGGYNEQFF
TGTGCCAGCAGCGTAGGTAGCGGGGGTTACAATGAGCAGTTCTTC
>.|TRBV19|few|TRBJ1-1
CASTALLTGDEYMNTEAFF
TGTGCCAGTACCGCCCTACTGACAGGCGACGAATATATGAACACTGAAGCTTTCTTT
>.|TRBV21-1|.|TRBJ1-1
CASSARDRVAFF
TGTGCCAGCAGCGCCCGGGACAGGGTAGCTTTCTTT
>TRBD1|TRBV7-2|.|TRBJ2-6
CASSRAGGGANVLTF
TGTGCCAGCAGCAGGGCAGGGGGAGGGGCCAACGTCCTGACTTTC
>.|TRBV20-1|.|TRBJ2-4
CSAGDPDSPKNIQYF
TGCAGTGCGGGGGACCCCGACTCTCCCAAAAACATTCAGTACTTC
>TRBD2|TRBV5-4|.|TRBJ2-7
CASSSGAAGGYEQYF
TGTGCCAGCAGCTCGGGAGCCGCGGGAGGTTACGAGCAGTACTTC
>TRBD2|TRBV5-1|.|TRBJ2-1
CASSLRRLAHYNEQFF
TGCGCCAGCAGCTTGAGGAGACTAGCGCATTACAATGAGCAGTTCTTC
>.|TRBV7-9|few|TRBJ2-1
CASSLSTRGF
TGTGCCAGCAGCTTAAGTACCCGGGGATTC
>.|TRBV5-1|.|TRBJ2-2
CASSYDLTLDSGELFF
TGCGCCAGCAGCTACGACCTAACCTTAGATTCCGGGGAGCTGTTTTTT
>.|TRBV7-6|.|TRBJ2-5
CASSLAVGATQETQYF
TGTGCCAGCAGCTTAGCAGTAGGGGCTACACAAGAGACCCAGTACTTC
>.|TRBV7-8|few|TRBJ2-7
CASSLAGLASYEQYF
TGTGCCAGCAGCTTAGCGGGACTGGCCTCCTACGAGCAGTACTTC
>.|TRBV3-1|.|TRBJ1-2
CASSQAPGLKGTNYGYTF
TGTGCCAGCAGCCAAGCCCCGGGCCTAAAGGGGACTAACTATGGCTACACCTTC
>.|TRBV7-2|.|TRBJ1-6
CASSATDGGPYSPLHF
TGTGCCAGCAGCGCAACCGACGGGGGCCCTTATTCACCCCTCCACTTT
>.|TRBV24-1|.|TRBJ2-3
CATSDEMGPDTQYF
TGTGCCACCAGTGATGAGATGGGTCCGGATACGCAGTATTTT
>.|TRBV4-2|few|TRBJ1-1
CASSPILGNTEAFF
TGTGCCAGCAGCCCAATACTGGGGAACACTGAAGCTTTCTTT
>.|TRBV29-1|few|TRBJ1-4
CSVRGMDEKLFF
TGCAGCGTTAGGGGCATGGATGAAAAACTGTTTTTT
>.|TRBV7-3|.|TRBJ2-1
CASSPTIRGDEQFF
TGTGCCAGCAGCCCAACCATCCGGGGCGATGAGCAGTTCTTC
>.|TRBV11-2|.|TRBJ2-1
CASSLVRSRVRDEQFF
TGTGCCAGCAGCTTAGTAAGGTCCCGGGTTAGGGATGAGCAGTTCTTC
>.|TRBV7-9|few|TRBJ2-5
CASSLRGAGLAEETQYF
TGTGCCAGCAGCTTAAGGGGGGCCGGGCTAGCGGAAGAGACCCAGTACTTC
>TRBD1|TRBV10-3|.|TRBJ2-5
CAIGSGGPQETQYF
TGTGCCATAGGATCAGGGGGCCCACAAGAGACCCAGTACTTC
>TRBD1|TRBV20-1|.|TRBJ1-2
CSAIPAGQEIYGYTF
TGCAGTGCTATACCGGCGGGACAGGAGATCTATGGCTACACCTTC
>.|TRBV3-1|few|TRBJ2-5
CASSSRRGMETQYF
TGTGCCAGCAGCTCTCGACGGGGGATGGAGACCCAGTACTTC
>.|TRBV13|.|TRBJ2-7
CASSTRHEQYF
TGTGCCAGCAGCACGCGACACGAGCAGTACTTC
>.|TRBV4-1|few|TRBJ1-2
CASSQVPRPGYGYTF
TGCGCCAGCAGCCAAGTCCCTAGGCCAGGCTATGGCTACACCTTC
>.|TRBV7-9|.|TRBJ2-2
CASSVRGGHTGELFF
TGTGCCAGCAGCGTGCGCGGGGGCCACACCGGGGAGCTGTTTTTT
>.|TRBV12-3/TRBV12-4|.|TRBJ1-2
CASSFRDGYGYTF
TGTGCCAGCAGTTTCAGGGACGGCTATGGCTACACCTTC
>.|TRBV4-1|many|TRBJ2-5
CASSPLDSQETQYF
TGCGCCAGCAGCCCCCTCGACAGTCAAGAGACCCAGTACTTC
>TRBD2|TRBV7-2|few|TRBJ2-7
CASSLAPGGGGYEQYF
TGTGCCAGCAGCTTAGCTCCGGGGGGAGGTGGCTACGAGCAGTACTTC
>.|TRBV6-5|many|TRBJ1-2
CASRNPGENGYTF
TGTGCCAGCAGGAATCCAGGGGAGAATGGCTACACCTTC
>.|TRBV19|.|TRBJ1-5
CASSINSLGNQPQHF
TGTGCCAGTAGTATAAACTCCTTGGGCAATCAGCCCCAGCATTTT
>TRBD2|TRBV20-1|.|TRBJ2-1
CSARTSGRALNEQFF
TGCAGTGCTCGGACTAGCGGGAGGGCCTTGAATGAGCAGTTCTTC
>.|TRBV5-5|.|TRBJ2-3
CASSLLGLGLPDTQYF
TGTGCCAGCAGCCTCCTTGGTTTAGGACTGCCAGATACGCAGTATTTT
>.|TRBV14|few|TRBJ2-7
CASSGPRSHQGSYEQYF
TGTGCCAGCAGCGGGCCTCGGTCGCACCAGGGATCCTACGAGCAGTACTTC